The present entry profiles one TCR beta chain with its context. There are a few counts of this clonotype. Its antigen is currently not known. The record has no base qualities; no much larger clone is one base away. This sample was included in a study of blood T cells in healthy people across ages (dated by TCRdb to between 2014 and 2016). About the full investigation: In model experiments, template switching captured about one uniquely barcoded TCR beta cDNA molecule for every two T cells. To track age-related changes in TCR beta repertoire diversity, the study relied on deep sequencing normalized with unique cDNA molecular identifiers. The donors were divided into four age groups: young (average roughly 15 years), middle-aged (about 41), aged (about 60) and long-lived (around 87). To avoid experimental bias, donors of different ages were distributed randomly across sequencing lanes. Using the same blood draw, the study looked at two additional independent replicas of 1 million unique cDNA reads for two donors, one aged 18 to 30 and the other aged 80 or older.

The library was built by means of 5' RACE. The reads were generated on an Illumina HiSeq 2500. A second PCR of 7 to 11 cycles was performed with a sample-barcoded 5' primer and a J-beta primer mix. A unique molecular identifier was introduced onto each TCR beta cDNA molecule by a template-switch 5' adaptor carrying 12 random nucleotides. Each sample yielded at least 2.5 million CDR3-containing paired-end reads. The Mint cDNA synthesis kit, primed by a TRBC-specific oligonucleotide, was used to synthesize first-strand cDNA from all RNA. Following uracil-DNA glycosylase treatment, all cDNA underwent a first 18-cycle PCR with the universal primers M1SS and BC2_uni_R. The published analysis was carried out like this. Normalization of each sample was performed by random selection of 1 million high-quality reads, each carrying a distinct molecular identifier. Instead of being binned into consensus sequences, reads that shared molecular identifiers were thrown out. MiTCR, with a Q25 quality threshold and the strictest error-elimination algorithm, was used for CDR3 identification, clonotype clustering and error correction. A nonparametric unseen species model using Euler transformation provided a lower-bound estimate of total TCR beta diversity. TCRdb reran the public reads through fastp at Q25 and MiXCR, keeping productive beta chains. CDR3 protein sequences are deduplicated, and each keeps its most common genes and DNA. None of the V and J calls come from the authors' own analysis; TCRdb made them. In this sample the table shows 780,000 or so distinct CDR3 sequences, roughly three fifths of which occur a single time. Together, the top ten hold around 25% of the sample.

Systemically healthy Caucasian individuals from Russia, 39 in total and aged about 6 to 100 years, were included as donors. Approximately 11 milliliters of peripheral blood were drawn from each donor into EDTA-treated Vacutainer tubes. Ficoll-Paque density-gradient centrifugation was used to isolate PBMCs, with at least 7 million per sample. Trizol reagent was used to extract total RNA from the PBMCs, yielding at least 6 micrograms per sample. For every donor, an aliquot of PBMCs went through flow cytometry to measure the percentages of naive CD45RAhigh/CD27high T cells. The CDR3, cysteine through phenylalanine, is 15 amino acids long. The kept DNA is CDR3 alone, 45 bases in frame from the first base. The germline V gene supplies CDR1 SGHRS and CDR2 YFSETQ. Trimming takes 0 bases off V and 5 bases off J; junction bases not matched to a gene: 6. General conclusions and limits of the study: Because donor CMV infection status was unknown, age-related changes in expanded clonotypes were potentially confounded. The percentage of naive T cells measured by flow cytometry correlated strongly with observed TCR beta diversity. Conclusive comparison of naive and antigen-experienced compartments was prevented by the profiling of bulk unsorted PBMCs. Compared with the aged group, the long-lived group had more naive CD4+ T cells, fewer expanded clones and increased TCR diversity, suggesting age selection. As age increased, observed TCR beta diversity per million T cells dropped in a roughly linear way, and a significant reduction was already evident by age 40. Estimates of total diversity from one million sequenced T cells were regarded as lower bounds and underestimates.

The material sequenced was blood. The clonotype comes from a man between 35 and 55 years old in good health. The chain is encoded by TRBV5-1 joined to TRBJ2-3, with TRBD2 identical over 7 junction bases. The CDR3 amino acid sequence is: CASSLALGRGDTQYF. At the DNA level, the sequence is TGCGCCAGCAGCTTGGCTTTAGGGAGGGGAGATACGCAGTATTTT.